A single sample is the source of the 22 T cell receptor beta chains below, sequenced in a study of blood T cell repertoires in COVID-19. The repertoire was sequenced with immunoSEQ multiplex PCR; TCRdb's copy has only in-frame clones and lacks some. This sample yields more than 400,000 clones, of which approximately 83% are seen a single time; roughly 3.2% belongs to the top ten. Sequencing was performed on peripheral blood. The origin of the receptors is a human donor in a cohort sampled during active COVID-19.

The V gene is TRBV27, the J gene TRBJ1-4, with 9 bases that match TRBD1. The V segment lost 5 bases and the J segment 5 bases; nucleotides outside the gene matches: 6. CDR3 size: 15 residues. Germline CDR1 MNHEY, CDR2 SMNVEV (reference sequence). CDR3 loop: CASSTRTGENEKLFF. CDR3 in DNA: TGTGCCAGCAGTACCCGGACAGGGGAGAATGAAAAACTGTTTTTT.

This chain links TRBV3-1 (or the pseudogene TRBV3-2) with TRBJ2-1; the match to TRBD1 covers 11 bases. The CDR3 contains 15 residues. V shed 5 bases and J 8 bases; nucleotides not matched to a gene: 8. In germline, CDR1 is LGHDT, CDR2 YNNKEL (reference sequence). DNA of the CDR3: TGTGCCAGCAGCAAGCGGACAGGGGGCGATGATGAGCAGTTCTTC. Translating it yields CASSKRTGGDDEQFF.

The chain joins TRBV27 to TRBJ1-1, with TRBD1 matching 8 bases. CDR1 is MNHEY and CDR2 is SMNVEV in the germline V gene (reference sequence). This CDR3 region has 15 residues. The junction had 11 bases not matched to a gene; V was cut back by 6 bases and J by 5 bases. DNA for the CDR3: TGTGCCAGCAGATCGATTGACAGGGGTGAGACTGAAGCTTTCTTT. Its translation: CASRSIDRGETEAFF.

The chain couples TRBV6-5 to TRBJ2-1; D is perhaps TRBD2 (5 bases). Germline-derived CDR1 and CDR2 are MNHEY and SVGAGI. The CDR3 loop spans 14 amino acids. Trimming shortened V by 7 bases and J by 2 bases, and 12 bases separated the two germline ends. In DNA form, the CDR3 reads TGTGCCAGCAATGTACGGGGAACCTACAATGAGCAGTTCTTC. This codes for CASNVRGTYNEQFF.

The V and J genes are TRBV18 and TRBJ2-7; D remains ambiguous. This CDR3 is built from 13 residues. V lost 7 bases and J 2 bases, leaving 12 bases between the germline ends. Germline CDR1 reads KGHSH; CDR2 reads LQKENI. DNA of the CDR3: TGTGCCAGCTTTAACCCCACAGCCTACGAGCAGTACTTC. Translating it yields CASFNPTAYEQYF.

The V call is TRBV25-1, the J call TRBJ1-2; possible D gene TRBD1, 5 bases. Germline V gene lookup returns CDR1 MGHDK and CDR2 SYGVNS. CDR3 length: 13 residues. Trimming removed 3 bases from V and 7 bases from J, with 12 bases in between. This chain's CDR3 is CASSDRGVGGYTF. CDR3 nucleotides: TGTGCCAGCAGTGATCGGGGGGTAGGTGGCTACACCTTC.

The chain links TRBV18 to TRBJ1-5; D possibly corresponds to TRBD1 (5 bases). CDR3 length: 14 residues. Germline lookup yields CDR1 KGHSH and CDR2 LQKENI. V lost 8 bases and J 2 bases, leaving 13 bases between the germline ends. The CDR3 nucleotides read TGTGCCAGCACCGGAGGGGATGGCAATCAGCCCCAGCATTTT. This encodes CASTGGDGNQPQHF.

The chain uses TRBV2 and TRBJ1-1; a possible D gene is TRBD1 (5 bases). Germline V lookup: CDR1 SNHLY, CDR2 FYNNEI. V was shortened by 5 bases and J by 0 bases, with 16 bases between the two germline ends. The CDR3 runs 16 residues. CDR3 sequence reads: CASSKSSRALNTEAFF. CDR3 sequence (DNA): TGTGCCAGCAGTAAAAGTAGCAGGGCCTTGAACACTGAAGCTTTCTTT.

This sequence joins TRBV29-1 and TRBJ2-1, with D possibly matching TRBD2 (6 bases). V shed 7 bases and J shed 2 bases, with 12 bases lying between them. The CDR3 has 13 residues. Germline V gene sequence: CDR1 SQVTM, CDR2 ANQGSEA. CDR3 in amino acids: CSANSGPYNEQFF. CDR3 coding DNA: TGCAGCGCCAATAGCGGCCCCTACAATGAGCAGTTCTTC.

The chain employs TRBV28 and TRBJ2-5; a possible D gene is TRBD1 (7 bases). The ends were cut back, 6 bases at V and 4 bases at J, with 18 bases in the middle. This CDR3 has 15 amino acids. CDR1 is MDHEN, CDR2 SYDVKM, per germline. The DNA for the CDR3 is TGTGCCAGCAGGAAGACAGGGAGGAGTGGAGAGACCCAGTACTTC. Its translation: CASRKTGRSGETQYF. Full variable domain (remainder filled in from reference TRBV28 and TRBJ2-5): DVKVTQSSRYLVKRTGEKVFLECVQDMDHENMFWYRQDPGLGLRLIYFSYDVKMKEKGDIPEGYSVSREKKERFSLILESASTNQTSMYLCASRKTGRSGETQYFGPGTRLLVL.

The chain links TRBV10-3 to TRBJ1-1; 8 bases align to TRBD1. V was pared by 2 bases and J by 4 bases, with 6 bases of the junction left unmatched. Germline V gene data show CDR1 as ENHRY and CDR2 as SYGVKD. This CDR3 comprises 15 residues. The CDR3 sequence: CAISEATGAGTEAFF. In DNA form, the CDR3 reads TGTGCCATCAGTGAGGCGACAGGGGCCGGCACTGAAGCTTTCTTT.

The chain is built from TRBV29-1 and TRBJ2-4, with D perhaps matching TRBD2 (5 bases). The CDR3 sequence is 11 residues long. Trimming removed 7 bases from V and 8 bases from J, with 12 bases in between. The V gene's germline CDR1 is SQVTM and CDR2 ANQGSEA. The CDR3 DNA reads TGCAGCGGGAGGAATGAGGACATTCAGTACTTC. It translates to CSGRNEDIQYF.

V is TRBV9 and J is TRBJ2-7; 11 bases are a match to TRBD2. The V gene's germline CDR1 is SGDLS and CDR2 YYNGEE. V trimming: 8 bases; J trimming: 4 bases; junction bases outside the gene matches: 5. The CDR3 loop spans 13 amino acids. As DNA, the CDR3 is TGTGCCAGTTCCGGGACTAGCGGTTACGAGCAGTACTTC. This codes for CASSGTSGYEQYF.

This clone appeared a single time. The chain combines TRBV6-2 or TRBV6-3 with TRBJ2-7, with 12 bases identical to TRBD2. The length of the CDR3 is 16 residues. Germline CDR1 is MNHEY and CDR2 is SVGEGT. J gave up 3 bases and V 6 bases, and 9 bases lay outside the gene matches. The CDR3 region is CASSWASGRALYEQYF. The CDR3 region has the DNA TGTGCCAGCAGCTGGGCTAGCGGGAGGGCCCTCTACGAGCAGTACTTC.

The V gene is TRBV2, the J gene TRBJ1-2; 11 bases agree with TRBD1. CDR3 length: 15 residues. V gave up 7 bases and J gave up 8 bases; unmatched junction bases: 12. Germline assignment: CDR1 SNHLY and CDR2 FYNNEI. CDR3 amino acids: CASTWTGGKEYGYTF. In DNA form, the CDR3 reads TGTGCCAGCACCTGGACAGGGGGCAAAGAGTACGGCTACACCTTC.

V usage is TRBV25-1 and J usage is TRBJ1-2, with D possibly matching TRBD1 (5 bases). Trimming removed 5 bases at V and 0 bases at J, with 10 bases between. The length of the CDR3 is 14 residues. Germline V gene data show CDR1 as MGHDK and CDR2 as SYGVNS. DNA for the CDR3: TGTGCCAGCAGTCCTACAGGTTCTAACTATGGCTACACCTTC. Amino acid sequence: CASSPTGSNYGYTF.

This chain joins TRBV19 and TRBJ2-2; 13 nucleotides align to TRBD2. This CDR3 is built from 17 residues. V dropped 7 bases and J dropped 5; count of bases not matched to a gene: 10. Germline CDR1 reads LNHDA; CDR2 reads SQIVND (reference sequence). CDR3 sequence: CASTLLAGGPRTGELFF. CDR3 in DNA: TGTGCCAGTACCCTACTAGCGGGAGGGCCGCGGACCGGGGAGCTGTTTTTT. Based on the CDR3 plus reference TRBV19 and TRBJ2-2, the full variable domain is DGGITQSPKYLFRKEGQNVTLSCEQNLNHDAMYWYRQDPGQGLRLIYYSQIVNDFQKGDIAEGYSVSREKKESFPLTVTSAQKNPTAFYLCASTLLAGGPRTGELFFGEGSRLTVL.

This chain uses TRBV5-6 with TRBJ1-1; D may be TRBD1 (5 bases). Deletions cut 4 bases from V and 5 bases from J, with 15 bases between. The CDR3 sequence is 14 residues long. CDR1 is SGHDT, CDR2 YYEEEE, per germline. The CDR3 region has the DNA TGTGCCAGCAGCCTCGGGACTCCCGAGACTGAAGCTTTCTTT. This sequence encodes CASSLGTPETEAFF. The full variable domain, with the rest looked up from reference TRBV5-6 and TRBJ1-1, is DAGVTQSPTHLIKTRGQQVTLRCSPKSGHDTVSWYQQALGQGPQFIFQYYEEEERQRGNFPDRFSGHQFPNYSSELNVNALLLGDSALYLCASSLGTPETEAFFGQGTRLTVV.

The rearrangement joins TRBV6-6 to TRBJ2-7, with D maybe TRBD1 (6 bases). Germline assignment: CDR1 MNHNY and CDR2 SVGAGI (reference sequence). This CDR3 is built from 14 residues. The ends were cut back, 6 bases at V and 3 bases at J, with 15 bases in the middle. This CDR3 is CASRLGHGVYEQYF. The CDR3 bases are TGTGCCAGCAGACTGGGACACGGAGTCTACGAGCAGTACTTC.

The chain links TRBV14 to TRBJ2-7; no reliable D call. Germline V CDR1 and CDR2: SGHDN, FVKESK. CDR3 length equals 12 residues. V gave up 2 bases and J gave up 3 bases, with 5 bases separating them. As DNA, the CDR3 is TGTGCCAGCAGCCAAATAAACTACGAGCAGTACTTC. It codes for CASSQINYEQYF. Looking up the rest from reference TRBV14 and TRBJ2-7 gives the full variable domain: EAGVTQFPSHSVIEKGQTVTLRCDPISGHDNLYWYRRVMGKEIKFLLHFVKESKQDESGMPNNRFLAERTGGTYSTLKVQPAELEDSGVYFCASSQINYEQYFGPGTRLTVT.

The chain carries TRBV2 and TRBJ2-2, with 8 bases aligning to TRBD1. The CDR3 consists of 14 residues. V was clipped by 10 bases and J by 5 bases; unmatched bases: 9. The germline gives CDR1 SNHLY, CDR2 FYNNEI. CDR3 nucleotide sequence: TGTGCCACCTCCGGACAGGGTGTGACCGGGGAGCTGTTTTTT. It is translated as CATSGQGVTGELFF.

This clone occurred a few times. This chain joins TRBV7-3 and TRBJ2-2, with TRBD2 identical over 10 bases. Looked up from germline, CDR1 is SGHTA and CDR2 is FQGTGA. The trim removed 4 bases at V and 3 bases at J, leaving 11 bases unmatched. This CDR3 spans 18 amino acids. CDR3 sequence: CASSSLPRTSGYTGELFF. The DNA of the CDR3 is TGTGCCAGCAGCTCTCTCCCTCGGACTAGCGGTTACACCGGGGAGCTGTTTTTT. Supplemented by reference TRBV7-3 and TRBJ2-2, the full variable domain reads GAGVSQTPSNKVTEKGKYVELRCDPISGHTALYWYRQSLGQGPEFLIYFQGTGAADDSGLPNDRFFAVRPEGSVSTLKIQRTERGDSAVYLCASSSLPRTSGYTGELFFGEGSRLTVL.